This T cell receptor (beta chain) is drawn from a study of early T cells in non-severe SARS-CoV-2 infection. In TCRdb, the 5' RACE reads were re-called with MiXCR into one record per CDR3 protein. The table has 53,000 or so distinct CDR3 sequences, roughly 9.8% seen once. Trimming left V 3 bases short and J 5 bases short, with 7 bases between. The CDR3 length is 13 residues. The chain employs TRBV12-3 or TRBV12-4 and TRBJ2-2, with D possibly matching TRBD2 (5 bases). Sequenced: whole blood. The receptor comes from an adult who was a healthcare worker with PCR-confirmed SARS-CoV-2 infection or an uninfected control (not recorded which). DNA of the CDR3: TGTGCCAGCAGTTTTCGGGAAACCGGGGAGCTGTTTTTT. Protein sequence: CASSFRETGELFF.